The 18 T cell receptor beta chains below were found in one sample sequenced in a study of cytotoxic CD8 clonotypes in ibrutinib-treated CLL. Sequenced by immunoSEQ multiplex PCR; TCRdb stores in-frame clones only, minus some. The sample includes about 45,000 clones, 60% to 80% of them seen just once. The material was PBMCs, obtained after 24 months of ibrutinib treatment. The receptor source for this set is a human donor with chronic lymphocytic leukemia.

This chain joins TRBV2 and TRBJ2-3; D is perhaps TRBD1 (5 bases). This CDR3 region has 13 residues. From germline, CDR1 is SNHLY and CDR2 FYNNEI. Trimming took 2 bases from V and 8 from J, leaving 11 bases between them. The CDR3: CASSEQGSATQYF. In DNA form, the CDR3 reads TGTGCCAGCAGTGAACAGGGCAGCGCTACGCAGTATTTT.

This clone was recorded once. The chain recombines TRBV14 with TRBJ2-5; D unclear. With 1 base removed from V and 9 bases from J, the gap between germline ends came to 6 bases. In germline, CDR1 is SGHDN, CDR2 FVKESK. This CDR3 has 11 residues. CDR3 nucleotide sequence: TGTGCCAGCAGCCAAGGACTCGCCCAGTACTTC. It translates to CASSQGLAQYF.

The genes are TRBV18 and TRBJ2-7; possible D gene TRBD2, 7 bases. The germline CDR1 and CDR2 sequences are KGHSH and LQKENI. This CDR3 region has 15 residues. V lost 3 bases and J lost 2, with 14 bases in between. CDR3 amino acids: CASSPGGGRPYEQYF. CDR3 DNA: TGTGCCAGCTCACCGGGGGGGGGCCGGCCCTACGAGCAGTACTTC.

Note on this clone: Likely a read error: the CDR3 ends without its conserved phenylalanine or tryptophan. The chain uses TRBV30 and TRBJ1-6; D is unclear. V was shortened by 4 bases and J by 0 bases, with 10 bases between the two germline ends. Germline CDR1 GTSNPN, CDR2 SVGIG (reference sequence). This CDR3 is 15 amino acids long. The DNA for the CDR3 is TGTGCCTGGATGGAAGGGAGCTCCTATAATTCACCCCTCCACCTT. Translating it yields CAWMEGSSYNSPLHL.

The chain carries TRBV6-6 and TRBJ2-4; 8 nucleotides agree with TRBD1. Germline CDR1 and CDR2: MNHNY and SVGAGI (reference sequence). The CDR3 totals 16 residues. V lost 2 bases and J lost 5; bases outside the gene matches: 8. DNA of the CDR3: TGTGCCAGCAGTTACCGACAGGGGATGGTCCAAAACATTCAGTACTTC. This sequence encodes CASSYRQGMVQNIQYF.

The chain carries TRBV29-1 and TRBJ2-5; 9 nucleotides match TRBD1. The germline CDR1 and CDR2 sequences are SQVTM and ANQGSEA. CDR3 length: 13 residues. With V trimmed by 3 bases and J by 4 bases, 3 bases remained unmatched. This chain's CDR3 is CSVDWTGVETQYF. CDR3 bases: TGCAGCGTTGATTGGACAGGGGTAGAGACCCAGTACTTC.

V usage is TRBV6-1 and J usage is TRBJ1-5; 7 bases agree with TRBD1. V was clipped by 10 bases and J by 0 bases; unmatched bases: 9. Germline values: CDR1 MNHNS, CDR2 SASEGT. This CDR3 comprises 15 residues. The CDR3 reads CAIGTETLSNQPQHF. Written as DNA, the CDR3 is TGTGCCATCGGGACAGAGACACTTAGCAATCAGCCCCAGCATTTT.

This clone has more than one count but fewer than ten. This chain connects TRBV18 to TRBJ1-4; D remains unclear. Germline CDR1 is KGHSH and CDR2 is LQKENI. The CDR3 has 17 amino acids. V was trimmed by 8 bases and J by 0 bases, leaving 19 bases between them. The CDR3 reads CASKPGTALATNEKLFF. The CDR3 nucleotides are TGTGCCAGCAAACCGGGAACAGCCCTTGCAACTAATGAAAAACTGTTTTTT.

The rearrangement joins TRBV28 to TRBJ1-2, with 11 bases lining up with TRBD1. Germline V gives CDR1 MDHEN, CDR2 SYDVKM. The CDR3 covers 13 residues. Germline trimming cut 7 bases from V and 3 bases from J; bases unmatched to any gene: 1. The CDR3 bases are TGTGCCAGCACGGGACAGGGGGACTATGGCTACACCTTC. Translating it yields CASTGQGDYGYTF.

The J gene is TRBJ1-4, the V gene TRBV7-9; a possible D gene is TRBD1 (5 bases). There are 16 residues in the CDR3. Trimming removed 5 bases at V and 8 bases at J, with 21 bases between. Germline V gene lookup returns CDR1 SEHNR and CDR2 FQNEAQ (reference sequence). The CDR3 spells CASSIDTPGSGEKLFF. The CDR3 DNA reads as TGTGCCAGCAGCATAGACACCCCGGGTTCAGGGGAAAAACTGTTTTTT. Drawing the rest from reference TRBV7-9 and TRBJ1-4, the complete variable domain is DTGVSQNPRHKITKRGQNVTFRCDPISEHNRLYWYRQTLGQGPEFLTYFQNEAQLEKSRLLSDRFSAERPKGSFSTLEIQRTEQGDSAMYLCASSIDTPGSGEKLFFGSGTQLSVL.

The genes are TRBV5-1 and TRBJ2-3; a weak D match, TRBD2 (5 bases). The CDR3 covers 15 residues. CDR1 is SGHRS and CDR2 is YFSETQ in the germline V gene. Trimming cost V 0 bases and J 4 bases, with 12 bases left between them. The CDR3, as DNA: TGCGCCAGCAGCTTGGAAGTTGGGAGCTCAGATACGCAGTATTTT. Translating it yields CASSLEVGSSDTQYF.

The V gene is TRBV6-1, the J gene TRBJ1-1; no clear D gene. V was trimmed by 3 bases and J by 0 bases, leaving 11 bases between them. CDR3 size: 15 residues. From germline, CDR1 is MNHNS and CDR2 SASEGT. The CDR3 sequence is CASSEASLVNTEAFF. Written as DNA, the CDR3 is TGTGCCAGCAGTGAGGCTTCCCTGGTGAACACTGAAGCTTTCTTT.

The gene calls are TRBV29-1 and TRBJ2-3; D not resolved. Germline loops: CDR1 SQVTM, CDR2 ANQGSEA. This CDR3 has 11 residues. CDR3 region: CSSSPADTQYF. The CDR3 nucleotides are TGCAGTTCCTCCCCTGCAGATACGCAGTATTTT.

This clone turned up a few times. The chain carries TRBV6-5 and TRBJ2-7; TRBD1 matches at 8 bases. Trimming cost V 6 bases and J 0 bases; bases outside gene matches: 7. This CDR3 comprises 15 residues. The germline V gene has CDR1 MNHEY and CDR2 SVGAGI. CDR3 residues: CASSSGGAGSYEQYF. The DNA for the CDR3 is TGTGCCAGCAGCTCAGGGGGCGCGGGCTCCTACGAGCAGTACTTC.

The V gene is TRBV6-1, the J gene TRBJ1-5; 7 bases align to TRBD1. Germline values: CDR1 MNHNS, CDR2 SASEGT. CDR3 length: 15 amino acids. Trimming cost V 2 bases and J 6 bases; bases outside gene matches: 7. The CDR3 spells CASSEIRGPVQPQHF. The CDR3 region has the DNA TGTGCCAGCAGTGAAATAAGGGGGCCGGTTCAGCCCCAGCATTTT.

V is TRBV28 and J is TRBJ1-3, with TRBD1 identical over 10 bases. Germline trimming cut 6 bases from V and 2 bases from J; bases unmatched to any gene: 1. CDR1 is MDHEN and CDR2 is SYDVKM in the germline V gene. CDR3 length: 14 residues. The CDR3 loop is CASRGQGAGNTIYF. The CDR3 nucleotides read TGTGCCAGCAGAGGACAGGGGGCTGGAAACACCATATATTTT.

J is TRBJ1-2 and V is TRBV7-9, with D hard to call. V gave up 2 bases and J gave up 5 bases, with 9 bases separating them. The CDR3 loop spans 13 amino acids. Germline lookup yields CDR1 SEHNR and CDR2 FQNEAQ (reference sequence). The chain's CDR3 is CASSLPKTYGYTF. The CDR3 DNA sequence: TGTGCCAGCAGCTTACCGAAGACATATGGCTACACCTTC.

The rearrangement uses TRBV6-1 and TRBJ2-5; TRBD1 might be the D (5 bases). This CDR3 has 16 amino acids. Germline loops: CDR1 MNHNS, CDR2 SASEGT. Between the trimmed V and J ends, which lost 3 bases and 5 bases, there was a span of 19 bases. In nucleotides, the CDR3 is TGTGCCAGCAGTGAGAATATATATCAGGGCTGGGAGACCCAGTACTTC. Its protein product is CASSENIYQGWETQYF.